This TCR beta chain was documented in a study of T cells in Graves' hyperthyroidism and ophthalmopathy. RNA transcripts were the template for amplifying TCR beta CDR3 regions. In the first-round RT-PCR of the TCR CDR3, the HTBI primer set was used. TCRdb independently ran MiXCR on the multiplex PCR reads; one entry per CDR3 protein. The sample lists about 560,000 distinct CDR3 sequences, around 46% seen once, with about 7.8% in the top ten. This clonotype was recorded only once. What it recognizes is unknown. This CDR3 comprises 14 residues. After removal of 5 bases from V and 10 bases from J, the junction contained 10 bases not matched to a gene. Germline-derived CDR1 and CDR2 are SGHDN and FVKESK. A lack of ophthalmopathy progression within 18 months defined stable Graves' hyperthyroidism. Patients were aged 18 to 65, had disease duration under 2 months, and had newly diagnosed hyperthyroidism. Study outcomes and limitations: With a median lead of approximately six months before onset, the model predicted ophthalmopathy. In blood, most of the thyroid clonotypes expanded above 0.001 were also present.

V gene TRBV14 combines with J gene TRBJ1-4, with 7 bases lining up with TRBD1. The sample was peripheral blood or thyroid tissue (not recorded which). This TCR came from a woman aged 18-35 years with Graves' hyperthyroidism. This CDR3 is CASSSRRTGGKLFF. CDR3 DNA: TGTGCCAGCAGCTCTCGGAGGACAGGTGGAAAACTGTTTTTT.